The T cell receptor beta chain described here comes from a study of human T cells and chemical hapten exposure. There are a few counts of this clonotype. Per the germline V gene, CDR1 is SEHNR and CDR2 is FQNEAQ (reference sequence). V shed 8 bases, J shed 0 bases, and the junction held 7 bases outside the gene matches. CDR3 length equals 15 residues. MiXCR, applied by TCRdb to the RACE reads, yields one record per CDR3 protein. The sample shows around 260,000 distinct CDR3 sequences, 8.6% of them seen only once. The time point is: pre-sensitization, week 0. Treatment noted: therapeutic diphenylcyclopropenone sensitization with weekly scalp DPC.

The sequence came from a woman aged 40 to 55 with alopecia areata. Some clones in this sample may be carry-over from other donors' samples. This chain joins TRBV7-9 and TRBJ1-3, with 7 positions matching TRBD1. Here the sequenced sample was whole blood, taken in connection with sensitization to the hapten diphenylcyclopropenone (DPC). The CDR3 DNA reads TGTGCCAGCCTTGGACAGGACAACTCTGGAAACACCATATATTTT. Protein: CASLGQDNSGNTIYF.